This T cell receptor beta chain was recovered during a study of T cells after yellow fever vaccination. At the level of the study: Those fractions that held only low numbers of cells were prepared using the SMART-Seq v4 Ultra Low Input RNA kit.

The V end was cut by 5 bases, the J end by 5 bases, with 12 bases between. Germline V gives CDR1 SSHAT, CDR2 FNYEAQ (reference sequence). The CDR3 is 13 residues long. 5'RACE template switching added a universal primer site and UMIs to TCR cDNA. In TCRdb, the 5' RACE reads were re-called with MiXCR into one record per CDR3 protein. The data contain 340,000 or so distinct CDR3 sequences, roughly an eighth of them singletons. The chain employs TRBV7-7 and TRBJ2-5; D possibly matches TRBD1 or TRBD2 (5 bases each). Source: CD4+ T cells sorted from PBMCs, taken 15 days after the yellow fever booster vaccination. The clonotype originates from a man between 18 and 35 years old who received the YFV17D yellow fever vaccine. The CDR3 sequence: CASSTGLKETQYF. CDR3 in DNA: TGTGCCAGCAGCACGGGGCTGAAGGAGACCCAGTACTTC.